This entry lists 30 T cell receptor beta chains sequenced from one sample in a study of cytomegalovirus exposure and HLA in healthy donors. PCR amplification relied on 60 Vbeta primers (plus 13 Jbeta primers). Using immunoSEQ multiplex PCR, the repertoire was profiled, and TCRdb retains in-frame clones only, with some absent. The sample contains tens of thousands of clones, 80% of which appear only once. The source material was PBMCs. Receptors were obtained from a woman aged 50 to 60 in good health and CMV-seropositive.

This sequence joins TRBV6-1 and TRBJ1-1, with D perhaps matching TRBD1 (6 bases). This CDR3 is built from 13 residues. V was clipped by 2 bases and J by 5 bases, with 9 bases between them. Looked up from germline, CDR1 is MNHNS and CDR2 is SASEGT. CDR3 in amino acids: CASSERGGTEAFF. The CDR3 bases are TGTGCCAGCAGTGAAAGGGGGGGAACTGAAGCTTTCTTT.

The chain couples TRBV10-2 to TRBJ2-2; 15 bases map to TRBD2. CDR1 WSHSY and CDR2 SAAADI come from the germline V gene. With V trimmed by 7 bases and J by 7 bases, 10 bases remained unmatched. There are 17 residues in the CDR3. This chain's CDR3 is CASIRTSGRAGGGELFF. CDR3 in DNA: TGCGCCAGCATCCGGACTAGCGGGAGGGCCGGGGGCGGGGAGCTGTTTTTT.

The chain employs TRBV11-2 and TRBJ2-7, with 9 positions matching TRBD1. The V gene end was trimmed by 5 bases and the J gene end by 2 bases; junction bases not matched to a gene: 4. There are 14 residues in the CDR3. Germline loops: CDR1 SGHAT, CDR2 FQNNGV. The CDR3 protein is CASSPGTGPYEQYF. The CDR3 nucleotides read TGTGCCAGCAGCCCCGGGACAGGGCCCTACGAGCAGTACTTC.

The rearrangement links TRBV30 to TRBJ2-5; no clear D gene. V was cut by 2 bases and J by 4 bases, with 11 bases left in between. Germline V gene data show CDR1 as GTSNPN and CDR2 as SVGIG (reference sequence). The CDR3 is 13 amino acids. Here the CDR3 reads CAWSLLTLETQYF. CDR3 bases: TGTGCCTGGAGTCTCTTAACTTTAGAGACCCAGTACTTC. Full variable domain (outside the CDR3, taken from reference TRBV30 and TRBJ2-5): SQTIHQWPATLVQPVGSPLSLECTVEGTSNPNLYWYRQAAGRGLQLLFYSVGIGQISSEVPQNLSASRPQDRQFILSSKKLLLSDSGFYLCAWSLLTLETQYFGPGTRLLVL.

V usage is TRBV27 and J usage is TRBJ1-3; D call uncertain. Germline CDR1 reads MNHEY; CDR2 reads SMNVEV (reference sequence). The CDR3 length is 14 residues. The V end lost 1 base, the J end lost 1 base, and 5 bases lay between the germline ends. For the CDR3, the DNA is TGTGCCAGCAGTTTATTTCCGTCTGGAAACACCATATATTTT. Amino acid sequence: CASSLFPSGNTIYF.

Here the CDR3 reads CASSLGAAGIPQGTGELFF. The CDR3 DNA is TGCGCCAGCAGCTTGGGGGCAGCGGGCATTCCTCAGGGCACCGGGGAGCTGTTTTTT. The chain employs TRBV5-1 and TRBJ2-2; D is perhaps TRBD2 (6 bases). Germline V gene sequence: CDR1 SGHRS, CDR2 YFSETQ. The V end lost 0 bases, the J end lost 4 bases, and 22 bases lay between the germline ends. This CDR3 is built from 19 residues.

The table lists this clone with a few counts. The chain recombines TRBV13 with TRBJ2-4; unclear D gene. Germline V gene lookup returns CDR1 PRHDT and CDR2 FYEKMQ (reference sequence). With 6 bases removed from V and 5 bases from J, the gap between germline ends came to 5 bases. The CDR3 loop spans 11 amino acids. CDR3 protein: CASSIENIQYF. The CDR3 nucleotides read TGTGCCAGCAGTATCGAAAACATTCAGTACTTC.

Remarks on this clone: The same CDR3 is also encoded by other DNA sequences in this sample. This sequence joins TRBV2 and TRBJ2-7, with D tentatively TRBD1 (5 bases). The V end was cut by 2 bases, the J end by 2 bases, with 10 bases between. This CDR3 region has 14 residues. Germline V lookup: CDR1 SNHLY, CDR2 FYNNEI. CDR3 sequence: CASSERGRAYEQYF. In nucleotides, the CDR3 is TGTGCCAGCAGTGAAAGGGGTAGGGCCTACGAGCAGTACTTC.

The V call is TRBV11-2, the J call TRBJ2-3; D is ambiguous. CDR3 length: 14 residues. V was cut by 3 bases and J by 5 bases, with 12 bases left in between. The germline V gene encodes CDR1 SGHAT and CDR2 FQNNGV. The CDR3, as DNA: TGTGCCAGCAGCTTGGTAGCTATCCAAGATACGCAGTATTTT. Translation gives CASSLVAIQDTQYF.

The rearrangement uses TRBV5-1 and TRBJ1-2; D is uncertain. CDR1 and CDR2 from the germline V gene are SGHRS and YFSETQ. The CDR3 covers 13 residues. V lost 0 bases and J lost 6, with 9 bases in between. In DNA, the CDR3 is TGCGCCAGCAGCTTGGGCCCTACCGATGGCTACACCTTC. Translated: CASSLGPTDGYTF.

The chain combines TRBV4-1 with TRBJ1-6; TRBD1 might be the D (6 bases). The CDR3 covers 17 residues. Between the trimmed V and J ends, which lost 0 bases and 5 bases, there was a span of 14 bases. CDR1 and CDR2 from the germline V gene are MGHRA and YSYEKL. The CDR3, as DNA: TGCGCCAGCAGCCAAGATTCTAGGACAGCCGATAATTCACCCCTCCACTTT. Translated: CASSQDSRTADNSPLHF.

A word on this clone: The junction departs from the called germline gene at one end, perhaps through a read error. The rearrangement joins TRBV2 to TRBJ1-6, with 9 positions matching TRBD1. The CDR3 extends over 16 amino acids. Germline-derived CDR1 and CDR2 are SNHLY and FYNNEI. The CDR3, as DNA: TGTGCCAGCAGCTGGACAGGGGATTCCTACAATTCACCCCTCCACTTT. It codes for CASSWTGDSYNSPLHF.

The chain couples TRBV25-1 to TRBJ2-3, with 11 nucleotides matching TRBD2. Germline loops: CDR1 MGHDK, CDR2 SYGVNS. The CDR3 covers 15 residues. The V and J ends lost 5 bases and 3 bases, in that order; junction bases with no gene match: 4. The DNA of the CDR3 is TGTGCCAGCAGTACACTAGCGGGAGTAACAGATACGCAGTATTTT. Translated, it gives CASSTLAGVTDTQYF.

The chain is built from TRBV6-6 and TRBJ2-1; 13 nucleotides align to TRBD2. The junction had 9 bases not matched to a gene; V was cut back by 6 bases and J by 7 bases. This CDR3 is built from 16 residues. Germline lookup yields CDR1 MNHNY and CDR2 SVGAGI (reference sequence). This CDR3 is CASSTGTSGVGNEQFF. DNA for the CDR3: TGTGCCAGCAGCACCGGGACTAGCGGGGTTGGGAATGAGCAGTTCTTC.

V usage is TRBV4-1 and J usage is TRBJ2-1; perhaps TRBD2 as D (6 bases). CDR1 and CDR2 from the germline V gene are MGHRA and YSYEKL. V was shortened by 0 bases and J by 7 bases, with 10 bases between the two germline ends. The CDR3 runs to 14 residues. This CDR3 reads CASSQDGGTNEQFF. The CDR3 DNA sequence: TGCGCCAGCAGCCAAGACGGCGGGACGAATGAGCAGTTCTTC.

This chain's CDR3 is CASGQGYQPQHF. CDR3 sequence (DNA): TGTGCCAGCGGACAGGGCTATCAGCCCCAGCATTTT. The genes are TRBV6-6 and TRBJ1-5; TRBD1 matches 8 bases. Germline CDR1 MNHNY, CDR2 SVGAGI (reference sequence). The CDR3 is 12 amino acids. Trimming removed 8 bases from V and 5 bases from J; junction bases left unmatched: 2.

This clone was detected a few times. The V and J genes are TRBV14 and TRBJ2-1; 10 bases match TRBD1. Trimming took 4 bases from V and 7 from J; bases not matched to a gene: 7. In germline, CDR1 is SGHDN, CDR2 FVKESK. This CDR3 comprises 15 residues. The CDR3 DNA reads TGTGCCAGCAGCCGCAGACAGGGGGCTGGGAATGAGCAGTTCTTC. Translated, it gives CASSRRQGAGNEQFF.

The chain employs TRBV5-6 and TRBJ2-1; possibly TRBD1 for D (6 bases). This CDR3 is 15 amino acids long. From germline, CDR1 is SGHDT and CDR2 YYEEEE. V dropped 4 bases and J dropped 5 bases, with 16 bases sitting between them. The CDR3 DNA sequence: TGTGCCAGCAGCGTTCCAGGGGTAGGAGACAATGAGCAGTTCTTC. This gives the protein CASSVPGVGDNEQFF.

CDR3: CASSNGAGELFF. In DNA form, the CDR3 reads TGTGCCAGCAGCAACGGGGCCGGGGAGCTGTTTTTT. The V and J genes are TRBV7-9 and TRBJ2-2; D perhaps matches TRBD2 (5 bases). Germline-derived CDR1 and CDR2 are SEHNR and FQNEAQ (reference sequence). The CDR3 contains 12 residues. Trimming removed 5 bases at V and 6 bases at J, with 7 bases between.

V and J are TRBV21-1 and TRBJ1-1; the D call TRBD1 from the table was never checked on the DNA. TRBV21-1 has pseudogene status. The CDR3 consists of 17 residues. In DNA form, the CDR3 reads TGTGCCAGCAGCAAAGCGCTTTTAGGACAGCAGAACACTGAAGCTTTCTTT. Its translation is CASSKALLGQQNTEAFF.

The chain joins TRBV9 to TRBJ1-1; D is perhaps TRBD1 (5 bases). Germline-derived CDR1 and CDR2 are SGDLS and YYNGEE. CDR3 length: 15 residues. V was shortened by 4 bases and J by 1 base, with 14 bases between the two germline ends. CDR3 coding DNA: TGTGCCAGCAGCCCCCCGAAAGGGGCGAACACTGAAGCTTTCTTT. Protein product: CASSPPKGANTEAFF. Together with reference TRBV9 and TRBJ1-1, the CDR3 gives the full variable domain: DSGVTQTPKHLITATGQRVTLRCSPRSGDLSVYWYQQSLDQGLQFLIQYYNGEERAKGNILERFSAQQFPDLHSELNLSSLELGDSALYFCASSPPKGANTEAFFGQGTRLTVV.

The genes are TRBV30 and TRBJ2-1, with 10 positions matching TRBD1. This CDR3 is 15 amino acids long. Germline V gene data show CDR1 as GTSNPN and CDR2 as SVGIG (reference sequence). V was clipped by 0 bases and J by 7 bases; unmatched bases: 6. CDR3 residues: CAWSVGGQGSNEQFF. The CDR3 nucleotides read TGTGCCTGGAGTGTAGGGGGACAGGGGTCGAATGAGCAGTTCTTC.

The chain has TRBV29-1 and TRBJ2-2, with a weak D call TRBD1 (5 bases). The CDR3 sequence is 14 residues long. V was clipped by 6 bases and J by 5 bases, with 16 bases between them. Germline assignment: CDR1 SQVTM and CDR2 ANQGSEA. In nucleotides, the CDR3 is TGCAGCGTCGACAGACCCCCCAGGACCGGGGAGCTGTTTTTT. Translating it yields CSVDRPPRTGELFF.

The chain uses TRBV28 and TRBJ2-7; 7 nucleotides align to TRBD2. Germline CDR1 and CDR2: MDHEN and SYDVKM. The CDR3 covers 17 residues. Losses at the gene ends were 5 bases for V and 5 bases for J; bases not matched to a gene: 18. CDR3 sequence: CASSLWDGGGRENEQYF. The CDR3 DNA sequence: TGTGCCAGCAGTCTCTGGGACGGCGGGGGAAGGGAAAACGAGCAGTACTTC.

This chain uses TRBV18 with TRBJ2-1; TRBD1 might be the D (6 bases). This CDR3 spans 15 amino acids. The V gene lost 3 bases and the J gene lost 4 bases, with 13 bases spanning the gap. CDR1 KGHSH and CDR2 LQKENI come from the germline V gene. CDR3: CASSPDRPRYNEQFF. In DNA form, the CDR3 reads TGTGCCAGCTCACCCGACAGGCCAAGGTACAATGAGCAGTTCTTC.

CDR3 DNA sequence: TGCAGCGAATCCATGATGGTAGCGGGAGGGATTAGCACAGATACGCAGTATTTT. It yields the protein CSESMMVAGGISTDTQYF. This chain uses TRBV29-1 with TRBJ2-3, with 11 bases aligning to TRBD2. After removal of 7 bases from V and 0 bases from J, the junction contained 15 bases not matched to a gene. Germline V lookup: CDR1 SQVTM, CDR2 ANQGSEA. This CDR3 is 18 amino acids long.

The chain combines TRBV18 with TRBJ2-1; D may be TRBD1 (6 bases). With 6 bases removed from V and 0 bases from J, the gap between germline ends came to 15 bases. Germline CDR1 KGHSH, CDR2 LQKENI. The CDR3 totals 16 residues. CDR3 in amino acids: CASSRQALSSYNEQFF. The DNA of the CDR3 is TGTGCCAGCTCTCGACAGGCGTTAAGCTCCTACAATGAGCAGTTCTTC.

The chain couples TRBV2 to TRBJ1-4; tentative D call: TRBD1 (6 bases). V was cut by 3 bases and J by 4 bases, with 12 bases left in between. This CDR3 region has 15 residues. Germline V gene sequence: CDR1 SNHLY, CDR2 FYNNEI. In DNA, the CDR3 is TGTGCCAGCAGTGAGGTGGGACACTTTAATGAAAAACTGTTTTTT. It specifies CASSEVGHFNEKLFF. Looking up the rest from reference TRBV2 and TRBJ1-4 gives the full variable domain: EPEVTQTPSHQVTQMGQEVILRCVPISNHLYFYWYRQILGQKVEFLVSFYNNEISEKSEIFDDQFSVERPDGSNFTLKIRSTKLEDSAMYFCASSEVGHFNEKLFFGSGTQLSVL.

In regard to this clone: Within the sample, other DNA sequences also encode this same CDR3. In DNA, the CDR3 is TGTGCCAGCAGTGAAGAACAGGGACTAGCATTGTTAGATACGCAGTATTTT. The encoded protein is CASSEEQGLALLDTQYF. The gene calls are TRBV2 and TRBJ2-3, with 9 bases aligning to TRBD2. V shed 1 base and J 5 bases; nucleotides not matched to a gene: 10. CDR1 is SNHLY, CDR2 FYNNEI, per germline. This CDR3 region has 17 residues.

This rearrangement joins TRBV9 to TRBJ1-2; 8 nucleotides line up with TRBD1. Germline V lookup: CDR1 SGDLS, CDR2 YYNGEE. The CDR3 sequence is 14 residues long. After removal of 6 bases from V and 2 bases from J, the junction contained 6 bases not matched to a gene. The chain's CDR3 is CASNARQGNYGYTF. DNA of the CDR3: TGTGCCAGCAACGCCCGACAGGGGAACTATGGCTACACCTTC.